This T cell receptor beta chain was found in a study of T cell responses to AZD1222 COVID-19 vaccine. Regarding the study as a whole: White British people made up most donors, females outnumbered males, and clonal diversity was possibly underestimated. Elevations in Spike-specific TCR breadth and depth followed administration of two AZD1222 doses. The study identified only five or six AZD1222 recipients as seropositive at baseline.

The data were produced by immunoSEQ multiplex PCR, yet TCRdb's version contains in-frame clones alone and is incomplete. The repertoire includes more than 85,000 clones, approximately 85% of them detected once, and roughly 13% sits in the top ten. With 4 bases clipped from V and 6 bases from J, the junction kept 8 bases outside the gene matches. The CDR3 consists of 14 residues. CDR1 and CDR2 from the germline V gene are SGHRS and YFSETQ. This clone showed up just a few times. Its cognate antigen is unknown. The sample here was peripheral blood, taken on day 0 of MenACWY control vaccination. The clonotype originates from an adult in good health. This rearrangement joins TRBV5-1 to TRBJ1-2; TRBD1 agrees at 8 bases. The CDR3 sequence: CASSPLDRVNGYTF. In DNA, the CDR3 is TGCGCCAGCAGCCCACTGGACAGGGTCAATGGCTACACCTTC.